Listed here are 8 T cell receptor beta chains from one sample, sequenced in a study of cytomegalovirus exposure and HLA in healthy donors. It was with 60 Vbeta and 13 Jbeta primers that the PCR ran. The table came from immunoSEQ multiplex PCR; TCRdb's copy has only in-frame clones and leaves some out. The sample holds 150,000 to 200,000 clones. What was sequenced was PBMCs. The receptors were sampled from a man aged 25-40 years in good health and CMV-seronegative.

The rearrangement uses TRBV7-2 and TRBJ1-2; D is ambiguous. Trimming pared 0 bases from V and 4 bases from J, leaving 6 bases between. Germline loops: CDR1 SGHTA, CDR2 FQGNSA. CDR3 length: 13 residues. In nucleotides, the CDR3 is TGTGCCAGCAGCTTAGCGGGAGTCTATGGCTACACCTTC. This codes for CASSLAGVYGYTF.

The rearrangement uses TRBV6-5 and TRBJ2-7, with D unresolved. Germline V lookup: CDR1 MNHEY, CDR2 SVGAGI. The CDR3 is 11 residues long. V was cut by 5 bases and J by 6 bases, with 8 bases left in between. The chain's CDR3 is CASSHGAEQYF. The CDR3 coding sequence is TGTGCCAGCAGTCATGGAGCCGAGCAGTACTTC.

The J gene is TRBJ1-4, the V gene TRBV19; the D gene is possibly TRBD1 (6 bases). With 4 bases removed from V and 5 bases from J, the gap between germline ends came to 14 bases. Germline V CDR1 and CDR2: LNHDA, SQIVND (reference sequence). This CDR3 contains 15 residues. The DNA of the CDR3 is TGTGCCAGTAGTACCAGGGGAGTTAACAATGAAAAACTGTTTTTT. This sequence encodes CASSTRGVNNEKLFF.

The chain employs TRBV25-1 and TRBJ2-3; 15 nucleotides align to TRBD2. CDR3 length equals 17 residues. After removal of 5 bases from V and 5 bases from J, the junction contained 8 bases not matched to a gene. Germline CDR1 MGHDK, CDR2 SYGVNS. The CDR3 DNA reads TGTGCCAGCAGTCCCCTCGGGGGACTAGCGGGAGGAGATACGCAGTATTTT. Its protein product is CASSPLGGLAGGDTQYF. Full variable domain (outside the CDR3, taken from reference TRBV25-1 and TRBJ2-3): EADIYQTPRYLVIGTGKKITLECSQTMGHDKMYWYQQDPGMELHLIHYSYGVNSTEKGDLSSESTVSRIRTEHFPLTLESARPSHTSQYLCASSPLGGLAGGDTQYFGPGTRLTVL.

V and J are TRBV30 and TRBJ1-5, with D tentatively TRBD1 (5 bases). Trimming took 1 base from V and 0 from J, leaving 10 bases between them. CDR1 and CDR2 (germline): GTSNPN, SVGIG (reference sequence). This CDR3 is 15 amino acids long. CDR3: CAWSGGQGSNQPQHF. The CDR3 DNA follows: TGTGCCTGGAGTGGGGGCCAGGGTAGCAATCAGCCCCAGCATTTT. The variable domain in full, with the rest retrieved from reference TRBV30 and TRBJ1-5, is SQTIHQWPATLVQPVGSPLSLECTVEGTSNPNLYWYRQAAGRGLQLLFYSVGIGQISSEVPQNLSASRPQDRQFILSSKKLLLSDSGFYLCAWSGGQGSNQPQHFGDGTRLSIL.

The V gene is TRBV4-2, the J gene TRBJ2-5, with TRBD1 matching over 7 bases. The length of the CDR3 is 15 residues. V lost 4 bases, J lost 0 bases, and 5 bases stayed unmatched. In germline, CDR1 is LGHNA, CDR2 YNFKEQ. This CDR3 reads CASSPQTGHQETQYF. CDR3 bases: TGTGCCAGCAGCCCCCAGACAGGGCACCAAGAGACCCAGTACTTC.

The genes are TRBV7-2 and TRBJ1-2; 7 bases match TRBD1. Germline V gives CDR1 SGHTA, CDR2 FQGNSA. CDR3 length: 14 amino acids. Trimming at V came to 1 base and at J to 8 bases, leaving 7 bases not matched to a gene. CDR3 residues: CASSLEQGRGGYTF. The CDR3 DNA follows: TGTGCCAGCAGCTTAGAACAGGGGCGCGGGGGCTACACCTTC.

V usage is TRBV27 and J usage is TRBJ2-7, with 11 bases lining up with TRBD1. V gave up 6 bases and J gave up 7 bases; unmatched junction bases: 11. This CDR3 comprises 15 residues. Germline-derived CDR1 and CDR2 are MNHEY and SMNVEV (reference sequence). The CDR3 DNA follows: TGTGCCAGCAGATCAGGGGACAGGGGGGTGAGGGAGCAGTACTTC. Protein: CASRSGDRGVREQYF.